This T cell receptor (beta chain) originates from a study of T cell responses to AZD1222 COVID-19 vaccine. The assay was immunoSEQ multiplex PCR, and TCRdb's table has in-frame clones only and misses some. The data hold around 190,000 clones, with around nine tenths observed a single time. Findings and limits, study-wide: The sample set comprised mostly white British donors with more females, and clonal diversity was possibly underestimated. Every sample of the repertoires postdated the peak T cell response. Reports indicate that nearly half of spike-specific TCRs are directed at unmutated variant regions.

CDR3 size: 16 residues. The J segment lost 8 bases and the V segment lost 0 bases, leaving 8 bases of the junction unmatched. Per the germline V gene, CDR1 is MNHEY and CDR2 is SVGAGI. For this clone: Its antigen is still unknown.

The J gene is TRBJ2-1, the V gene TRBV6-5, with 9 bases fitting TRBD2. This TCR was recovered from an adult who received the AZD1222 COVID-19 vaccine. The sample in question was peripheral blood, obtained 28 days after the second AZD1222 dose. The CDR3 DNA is TGTGCCAGCAGTTACTCTGGGACTAGCTTACCCGATGAGCAGTTCTTC. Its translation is CASSYSGTSLPDEQFF.